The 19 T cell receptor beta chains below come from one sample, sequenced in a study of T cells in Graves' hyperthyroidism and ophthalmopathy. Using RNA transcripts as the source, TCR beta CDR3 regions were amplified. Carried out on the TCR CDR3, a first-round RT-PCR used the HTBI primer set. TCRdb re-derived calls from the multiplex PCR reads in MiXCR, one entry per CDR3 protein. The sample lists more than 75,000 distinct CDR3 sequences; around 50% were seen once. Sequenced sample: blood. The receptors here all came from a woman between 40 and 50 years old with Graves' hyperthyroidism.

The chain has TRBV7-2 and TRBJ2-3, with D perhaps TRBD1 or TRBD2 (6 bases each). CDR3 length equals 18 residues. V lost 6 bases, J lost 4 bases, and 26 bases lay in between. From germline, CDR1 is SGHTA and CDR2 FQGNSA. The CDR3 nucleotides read TGTGCCAGCAGTTACTCCCCTGGGGGGCCAGCCGCATCAGATACGCAGTATTTT. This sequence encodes CASSYSPGGPAASDTQYF.

CDR3 sequence reads: CSVEDGHLTF. The CDR3 DNA reads TGCAGCGTTGAAGACGGGCACCTGACTTTC. The chain has TRBV29-1 and TRBJ2-6; no firm D call. Between the trimmed V and J ends, which lost 0 bases and 15 bases, there was a span of 6 bases. Germline V CDR1 and CDR2: SQVTM, ANQGSEA. The CDR3 consists of 10 residues.

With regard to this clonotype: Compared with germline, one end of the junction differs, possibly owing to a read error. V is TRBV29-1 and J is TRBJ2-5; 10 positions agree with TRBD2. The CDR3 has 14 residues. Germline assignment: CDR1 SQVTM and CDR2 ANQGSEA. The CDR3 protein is CSASQSSGREAQYF. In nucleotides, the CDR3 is TGCAGTGCTAGCCAGTCTAGCGGGAGAGAGGCCCAGTACTTC. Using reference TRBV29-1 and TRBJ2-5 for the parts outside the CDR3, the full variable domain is SAVISQKPSRDICQRGTSLTIQCQVDSQVTMMFWYRQQPGQSLTLIATANQGSEATYESGFVIDKFPISRPNLTFSTLTVSNMSPEDSSIYLCSASQSSGREAQYFGPGTRLLVL.

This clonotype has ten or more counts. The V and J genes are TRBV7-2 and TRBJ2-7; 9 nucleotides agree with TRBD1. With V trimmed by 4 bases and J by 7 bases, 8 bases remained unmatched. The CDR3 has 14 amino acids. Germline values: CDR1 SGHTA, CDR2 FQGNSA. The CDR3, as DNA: TGTGCCAGCAGCTGGAGAGGGACAGGGCTAGAGCAGTACTTC. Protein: CASSWRGTGLEQYF.

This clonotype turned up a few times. CDR3 amino acids: CSLGYRWYEQYF. The CDR3 bases are TGCAGCTTGGGGTATCGGTGGTACGAGCAGTACTTC. This sequence joins TRBV29-1 and TRBJ2-7, with D unresolved. Germline CDR1 is SQVTM and CDR2 is ANQGSEA. Trimming left V 8 bases short and J 4 bases short, with 15 bases between. The CDR3 sequence is 12 residues long.

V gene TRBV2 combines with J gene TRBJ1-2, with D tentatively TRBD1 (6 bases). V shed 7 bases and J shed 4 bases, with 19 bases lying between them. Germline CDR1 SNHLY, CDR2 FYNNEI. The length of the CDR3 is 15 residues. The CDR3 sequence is CASTQDSPGVYGYTF. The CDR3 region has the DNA TGTGCCAGCACGCAGGACAGTCCGGGAGTCTATGGCTACACCTTC.

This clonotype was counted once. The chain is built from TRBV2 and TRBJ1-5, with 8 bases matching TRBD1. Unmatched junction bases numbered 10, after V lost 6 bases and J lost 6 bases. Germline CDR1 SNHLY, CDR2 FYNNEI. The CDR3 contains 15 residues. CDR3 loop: CASSLARGLGQPQHF. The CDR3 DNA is TGTGCCAGCAGCTTGGCCAGGGGGCTGGGTCAGCCCCAGCATTTT.

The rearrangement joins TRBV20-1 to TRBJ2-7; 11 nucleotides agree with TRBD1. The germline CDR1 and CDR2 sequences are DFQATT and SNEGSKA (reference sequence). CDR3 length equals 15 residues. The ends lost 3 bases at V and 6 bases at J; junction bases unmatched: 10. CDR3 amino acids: CSASGVGTGGGEQYF. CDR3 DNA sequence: TGCAGTGCTAGTGGCGTTGGGACAGGGGGTGGCGAGCAGTACTTC.

CDR3 sequence (DNA): TGCAGCGTTGAAGACGGTTCCTACACTGAAGCTTTCTTT. Translation: CSVEDGSYTEAFF. The chain carries TRBV29-1 and TRBJ1-1; D not certain. This CDR3 has 13 residues. Per the germline V gene, CDR1 is SQVTM and CDR2 is ANQGSEA. Trimming pared 0 bases from V and 3 bases from J, leaving 8 bases between.

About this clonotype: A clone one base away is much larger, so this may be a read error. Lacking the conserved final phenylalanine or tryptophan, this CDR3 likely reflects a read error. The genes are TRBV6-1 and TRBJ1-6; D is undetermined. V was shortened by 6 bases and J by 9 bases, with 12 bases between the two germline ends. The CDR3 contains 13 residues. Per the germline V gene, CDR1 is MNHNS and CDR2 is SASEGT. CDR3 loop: CASSQARVSPLHL. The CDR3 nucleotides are TGTGCCAGCAGCCAAGCGAGGGTTTCACCCCTCCACCTT.

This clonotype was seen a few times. The CDR3 is CASSYDVSSYNSPLHF. Here the CDR3 DNA reads TGTGCCAGCAGCTACGACGTGAGCTCCTATAATTCACCCCTCCACTTT. V usage is TRBV14 and J usage is TRBJ1-6, with D unclear. Per germline, CDR1 SGHDN and CDR2 FVKESK. Trimming cost V 5 bases and J 0 bases, with 11 bases left between them. The CDR3 extends over 16 amino acids.

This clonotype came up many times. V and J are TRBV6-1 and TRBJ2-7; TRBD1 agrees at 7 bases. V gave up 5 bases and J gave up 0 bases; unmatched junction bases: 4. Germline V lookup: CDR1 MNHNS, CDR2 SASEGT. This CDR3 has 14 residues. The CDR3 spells CASSSRDSSYEQYF. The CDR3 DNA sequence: TGTGCCAGCAGTTCCCGGGACAGCTCCTACGAGCAGTACTTC.

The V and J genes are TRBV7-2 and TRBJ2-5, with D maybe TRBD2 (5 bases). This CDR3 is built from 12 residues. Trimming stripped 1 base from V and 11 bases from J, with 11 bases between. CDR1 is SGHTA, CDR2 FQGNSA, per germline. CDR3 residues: CASSLVPPGQYF. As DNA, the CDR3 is TGTGCCAGCAGCTTAGTACCCCCGGGACAGTACTTC.

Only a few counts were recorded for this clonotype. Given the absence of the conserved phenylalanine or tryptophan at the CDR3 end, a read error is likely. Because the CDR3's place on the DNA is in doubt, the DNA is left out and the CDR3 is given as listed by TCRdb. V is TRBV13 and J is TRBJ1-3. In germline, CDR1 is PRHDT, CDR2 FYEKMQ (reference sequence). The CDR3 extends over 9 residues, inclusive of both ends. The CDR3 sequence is CASSLAPLT.

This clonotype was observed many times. The CDR3 sequence is CSAMAGQGEKLFF. The CDR3 DNA follows: TGCAGTGCTATGGCCGGACAGGGTGAAAAACTGTTTTTT. The J gene is TRBJ1-4, the V gene TRBV20-1; 8 bases agree with TRBD1. J was trimmed by 7 bases and V by 4 bases; bases with no gene match: 5. Germline V CDR1 and CDR2: DFQATT, SNEGSKA (reference sequence). The CDR3 length is 13 residues.

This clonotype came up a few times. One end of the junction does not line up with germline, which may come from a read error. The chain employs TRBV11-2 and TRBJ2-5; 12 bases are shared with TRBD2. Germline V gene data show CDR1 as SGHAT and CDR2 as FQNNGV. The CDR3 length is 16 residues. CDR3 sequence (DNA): TGCGCCAGCAGCACACTAGCGGGAGGCCCTCAAGAGACCCAGTACTTC. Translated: CASSTLAGGPQETQYF. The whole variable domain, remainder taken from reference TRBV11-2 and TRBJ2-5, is EAGVAQSPRYKIIEKRQSVAFWCNPISGHATLYWYQQILGQGPKLLIQFQNNGVVDDSQLPKDRFSAERLKGVDSTLKIQPAKLEDSAVYLCASSTLAGGPQETQYFGPGTRLLVL.

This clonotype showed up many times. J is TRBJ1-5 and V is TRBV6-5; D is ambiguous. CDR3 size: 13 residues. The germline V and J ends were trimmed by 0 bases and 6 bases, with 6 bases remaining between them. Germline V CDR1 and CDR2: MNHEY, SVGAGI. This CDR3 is CASSYSKGQPQHF. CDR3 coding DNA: TGTGCCAGCAGTTACTCGAAGGGTCAGCCCCAGCATTTT.

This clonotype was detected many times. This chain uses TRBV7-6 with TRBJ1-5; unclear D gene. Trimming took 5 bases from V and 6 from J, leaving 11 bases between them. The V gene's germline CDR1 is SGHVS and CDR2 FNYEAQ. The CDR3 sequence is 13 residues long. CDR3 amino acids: CASSGGPLQPQHF. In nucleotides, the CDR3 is TGTGCCAGCAGCGGTGGTCCGCTTCAGCCCCAGCATTTT.

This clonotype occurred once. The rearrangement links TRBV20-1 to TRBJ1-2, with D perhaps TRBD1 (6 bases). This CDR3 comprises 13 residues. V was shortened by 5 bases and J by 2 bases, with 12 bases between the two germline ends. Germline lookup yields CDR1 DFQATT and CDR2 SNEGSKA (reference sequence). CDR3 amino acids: CSASGGGNYGYTF. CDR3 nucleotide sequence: TGCAGTGCTTCTGGGGGCGGGAACTATGGCTACACCTTC.